This entry is about one T cell receptor beta chain. There is no known antigen for this receptor. One base away there is no much larger clone; base qualities are not given. The germline V gene sets CDR1 to SGDLS and CDR2 to YYNGEE. Cut back by 2 bases and 9 bases, the V and J ends lie 9 bases apart. Counted from cysteine to phenylalanine, this CDR3 has 12 amino acids. Of the read, only the CDR3 DNA is kept; its 36 bases are in frame from base 1. The sample is drawn from a study of shared clonotypes between healthy human individuals (TCRdb year 2020). With regard to the full study: The cohort included a few men and a couple of women between 18 and 49 years of age. Per donor, three plates each were used for CD4 naive and CD4 memory, two for CD8 naive, and one for CD8 memory. To estimate repertoire size and how much clonotypes are shared between individuals, the study performed deep sequencing of blood TCR repertoires from 4 to 6 healthy adults. To increase sequencing depth and limit assay-specific biases, TCR repertoire library preparation and sequencing were carried out by different laboratories using diverse techniques. Leukapheresis yielded between about 0.94 and 9.5 billion PBMCs per donor.

The donors were healthy, HIV-negative adults who had no recently reported acute infections or vaccinations. Only Caucasian adults living in Nashville, Tennessee, USA were represented among the donors. CD4+ T cells were enriched by magnetic negative selection; naive cells were then positively selected on CD45RA, and the negative fraction formed the memory subset. Blood was obtained by leukapheresis, after which PBMCs were separated by Ficoll-Histopaque density gradient centrifugation and cryopreserved in liquid nitrogen vapor phase. Analytical flow cytometry was used to check the purity and quantity of every magnetically sorted T cell population. Genomic DNA was isolated from each sorted fraction and quantified by UV absorbance on a Nanodrop 2000c. TCR CDR3 regions were amplified from genomic DNA by multiplex PCR using the deep immunoSEQ assay. Extracted genomic DNA from each cell subset was spread evenly across all wells of several immunoSEQ 96-well plates, with each plate serving as a replicate. Each replicate PCR for sorted subsets received about 210 ng genomic DNA, equal to about 30,000 T cell genomes. Purified libraries were measured with a Qubit 3.0 fluorometer, size-checked on a Bioanalyzer 2100, and measured again with the KAPA Library Quantification kit. A separate single-read 150-cycle Illumina NextSeq 550 flow cell was used to sequence each immunoSEQ 96-well plate. Processing in the source paper ran as follows. The immunoSEQ output contained only junctional sequences without quality scores, so filtering could not match that applied to full-length reads. To assign V/J genes and CDR3, sequences were annotated against IMGT germline references using PyIR, a Python wrapper for IgBLAST v1.9. Reads with weak V/J assignments (E-value above 1e-6), missing CDR3, stop codons, out-of-frame junctions, or ambiguous translated residues were removed. V3J clonotypes were defined as sequences sharing an identical inferred V gene, J gene, and CDR3 amino acid sequence. To compute the percentage overlap between repertoires, the number of shared unique clonotypes was divided by the size of the smaller repertoire. Richness of each repertoire was evaluated using RTK rarefaction, the Chao1 estimator, and Recon v2.1 estimates of unobserved clonotypes. Generation probabilities were computed with OLGA for all TCRbeta clonotypes obtained by the gDNA method from several donors. The table comes from immuneACCESS by way of TCRdb, which keeps in-frame sequences with V and J called. Part of the clones is missing from these tables; in studies checked, under half for an unresolved V gene and the rest for unknown reasons. V and J calls and clone size are those listed in that table; D and trimming were worked out from the DNA. The table for this sample lists over a million clones; 78% of them were counted only once. About 0.52% of the sample is in the top ten clones.

Overall results and qualifications from the work: When a handful of donors were compared, the shared fraction of clonotypes was 5% to 6.5% for naive CD4, around 4% for naive CD8, more than 2% for memory CD4, and 0.35% to 0.5% for memory CD8. Incomplete sequencing was indicated by rarefaction of sorted-subset datasets, despite the large sequencing depth. Sampling was restricted to blood, and TCR repertoires in tissues likely differ from the TCR repertoires found in blood. Naive subsets generally had larger estimated clonotype richness than memory subsets did. Clonotypes shared by all four sorted-subset donors showed higher generation probabilities than non-shared clonotypes. Pairwise subsampling led to the expectation that sequencing depth would affect the degree of clonotype sharing among donors. The small number of donors limited the genetic and exposure-history diversity represented.

The rearrangement joined TRBV9 to TRBJ2-1, and the D gene may be TRBD2, 5 bases matching. The sequenced sample was memory CD4+ T cells from PBMCs. Read against the paper, the sample's cell subset or site label means: CD45RA-negative fraction. This receptor was obtained from a man aged 18 to 30 in good health. Some clones in this sample may be carry-over from other donors' samples. In nucleotide form, the sequence is TGTGCCAGCAGCGTTAGGAGCGGTGAGCAGTTCTTC. This gives the protein CASSVRSGEQFF.